What follows describes a single T cell receptor (beta chain). The antigen is undetermined. The CDR3 sequence is 13 residues long. From germline, CDR1 is SGHTA and CDR2 FQGTGA. V lost 5 bases and J lost 1, with 8 bases in between. These data originate in a study of cytomegalovirus exposure and HLA in healthy donors. The study ran its PCR with 60 Vbeta and 13 Jbeta primers. Libraries were prepared by immunoSEQ multiplex PCR; TCRdb keeps only in-frame clonotypes and omits some of them. The sample data list 91,000 or so clones. Broader study findings: Of the V segments, some could not be distinguished, including TRBV6-2 and TRBV6-3, and were excluded. Segments of the TCR beta V type were, in most cases, productive about 90% or about 30% of the time in an earlier analysis. A few CMV-associated chains were confirmed in vitro to be specific for CMV antigens. Roughly uniform depth of sequencing across donors was assumed in presence/absence analyses.

The sequenced material came from PBMCs. The gene calls are TRBV7-3 and TRBJ2-5; TRBD2 might be the D (6 bases). The sequence was collected from a woman aged 25 to 39 in good health and CMV-seronegative. This CDR3 is CASSRDSQETQYF. CDR3 in DNA: TGTGCCAGCAGCCGGGACTCCCAAGAGACCCAGTACTTC.